This T cell receptor beta chain was recorded in a study of early T cells in non-severe SARS-CoV-2 infection. The wider study: Sequencing was performed on bulk RNA from unsorted whole blood, leaving chains unpaired.

Study findings and constraints: In VDJdb matching, anti-spike CD8 responses were favored while private and CD4 specificities went missing.

On this clonotype itself: Its antigen is unidentified.

Researchers tagged individual cDNA molecules with unique molecular identifiers. A single record per CDR3 protein comes from TCRdb applying MiXCR to the 5' RACE reads. The sample shows roughly 120,000 distinct CDR3 sequences, more than 12% of them seen only once. This sequence was found in an adult who was a healthcare worker with PCR-confirmed SARS-CoV-2 infection or an uninfected control (not recorded which). The specimen sequenced was whole blood.

In DNA, the CDR3 is TGTGCCAGCAGTTACTCCGACCGGCAGCCCCAGCATTTT. Residues: CASSYSDRQPQHF. The chain couples TRBV6-6 to TRBJ1-5; D gene unclear. Trimming shortened V by 0 bases and J by 7 bases, and 7 bases separated the two germline ends. The V gene's germline CDR1 is MNHNY and CDR2 SVGAGI (reference sequence). The CDR3 has 13 amino acids.